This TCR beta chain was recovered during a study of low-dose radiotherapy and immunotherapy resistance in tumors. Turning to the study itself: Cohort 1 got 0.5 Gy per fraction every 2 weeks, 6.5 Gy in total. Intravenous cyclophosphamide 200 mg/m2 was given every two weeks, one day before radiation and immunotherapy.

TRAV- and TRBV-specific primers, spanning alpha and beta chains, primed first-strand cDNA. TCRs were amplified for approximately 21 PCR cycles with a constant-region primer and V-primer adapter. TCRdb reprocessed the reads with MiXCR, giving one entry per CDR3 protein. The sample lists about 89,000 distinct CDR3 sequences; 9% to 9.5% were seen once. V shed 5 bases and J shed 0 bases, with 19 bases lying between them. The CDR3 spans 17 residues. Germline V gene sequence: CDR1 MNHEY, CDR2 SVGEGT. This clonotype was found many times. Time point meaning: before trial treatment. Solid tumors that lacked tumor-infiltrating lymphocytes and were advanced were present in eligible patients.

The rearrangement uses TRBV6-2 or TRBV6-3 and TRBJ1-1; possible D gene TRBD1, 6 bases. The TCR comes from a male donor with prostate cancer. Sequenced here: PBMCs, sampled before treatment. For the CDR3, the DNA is TGTGCCAGCAGTCCACGGGGACATCCTTTAATGAACACTGAAGCTTTCTTT. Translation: CASSPRGHPLMNTEAFF.